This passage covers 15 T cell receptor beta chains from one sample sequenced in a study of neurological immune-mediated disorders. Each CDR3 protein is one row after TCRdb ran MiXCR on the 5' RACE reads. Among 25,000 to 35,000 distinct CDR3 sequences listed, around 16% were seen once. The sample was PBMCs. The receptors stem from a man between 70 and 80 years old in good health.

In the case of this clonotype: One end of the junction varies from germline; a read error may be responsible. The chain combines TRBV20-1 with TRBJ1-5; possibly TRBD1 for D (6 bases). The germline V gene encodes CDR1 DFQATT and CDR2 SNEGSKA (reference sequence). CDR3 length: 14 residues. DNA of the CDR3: TGCTGTGCCTCCCTCCGAGTACAGGGTCAGCCCCAGCATTTT. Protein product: CCASLRVQGQPQHF.

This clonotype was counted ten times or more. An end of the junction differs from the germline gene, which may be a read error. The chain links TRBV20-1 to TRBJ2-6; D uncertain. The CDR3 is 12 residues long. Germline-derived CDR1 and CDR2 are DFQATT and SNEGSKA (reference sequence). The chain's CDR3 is CSATSGANVLTF. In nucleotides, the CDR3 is TGCAGCGCTACCTCTGGGGCCAACGTCCTGACTTTC.

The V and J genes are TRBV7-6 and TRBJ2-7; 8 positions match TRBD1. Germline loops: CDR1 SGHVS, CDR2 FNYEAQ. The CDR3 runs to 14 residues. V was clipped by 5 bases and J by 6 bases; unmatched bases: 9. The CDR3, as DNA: TGTGCCAGCAGCCGAGACAGGGGCGAGGGCGAGCAGTACTTC. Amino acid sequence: CASSRDRGEGEQYF.

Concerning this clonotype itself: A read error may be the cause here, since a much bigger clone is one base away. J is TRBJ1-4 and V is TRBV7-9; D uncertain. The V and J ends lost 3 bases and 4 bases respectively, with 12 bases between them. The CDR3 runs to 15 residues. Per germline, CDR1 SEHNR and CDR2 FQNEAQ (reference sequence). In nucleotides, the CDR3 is TGTGCCAGCAGCTTGGTAGAGTGGGATAATGAAAAACTGTTTTTT. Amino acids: CASSLVEWDNEKLFF.

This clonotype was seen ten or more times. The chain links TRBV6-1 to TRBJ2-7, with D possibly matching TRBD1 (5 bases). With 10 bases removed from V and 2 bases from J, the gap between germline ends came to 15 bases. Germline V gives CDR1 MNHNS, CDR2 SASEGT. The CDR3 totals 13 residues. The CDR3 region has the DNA TGTGCCACTATGGCAGGACAAGCCTACGAGCAGTACTTC. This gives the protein CATMAGQAYEQYF.

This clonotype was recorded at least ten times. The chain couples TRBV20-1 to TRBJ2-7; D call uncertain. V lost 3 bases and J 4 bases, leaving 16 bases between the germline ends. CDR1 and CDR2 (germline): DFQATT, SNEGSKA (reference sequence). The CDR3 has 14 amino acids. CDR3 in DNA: TGCAGTGCTAGCAACCCCGGGCCACCTTACGAGCAGTACTTC. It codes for CSASNPGPPYEQYF.

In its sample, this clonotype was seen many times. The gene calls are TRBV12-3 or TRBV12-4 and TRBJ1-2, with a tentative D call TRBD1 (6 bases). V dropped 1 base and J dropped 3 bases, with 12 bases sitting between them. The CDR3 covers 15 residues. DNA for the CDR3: TGTGCCAGCAGTTTAGTACCCAGGGGAGACTATGGCTACACCTTC. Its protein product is CASSLVPRGDYGYTF.

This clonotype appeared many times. CDR3 coding DNA: TGCGCCAGCAGCTGGGGGCAGGGGAGAGAGACCCAGTACTTC. It specifies CASSWGQGRETQYF. The chain uses TRBV5-1 and TRBJ2-5, with D possibly TRBD1 on 6 matching bases. The length of the CDR3 is 14 residues. Trimming took off 3 bases at V and 4 bases at J, with 13 bases between the two ends. Looked up from germline, CDR1 is SGHRS and CDR2 is YFSETQ.

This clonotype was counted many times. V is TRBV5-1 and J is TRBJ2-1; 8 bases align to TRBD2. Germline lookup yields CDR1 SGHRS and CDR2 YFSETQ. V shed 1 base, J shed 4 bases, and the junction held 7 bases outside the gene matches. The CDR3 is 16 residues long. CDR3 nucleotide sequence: TGCGCCAGCAGCTTGACATCGGCGGGGGGATACAATGAGCAGTTCTTC. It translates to CASSLTSAGGYNEQFF.

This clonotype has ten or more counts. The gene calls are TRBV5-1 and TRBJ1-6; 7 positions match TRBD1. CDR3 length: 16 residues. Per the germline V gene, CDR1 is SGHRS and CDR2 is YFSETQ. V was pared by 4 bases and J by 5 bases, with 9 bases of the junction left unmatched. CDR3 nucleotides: TGCGCCAGCAGCCCGCAGCCTACAGGGGATAATTCACCCCTCCACTTT. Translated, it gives CASSPQPTGDNSPLHF. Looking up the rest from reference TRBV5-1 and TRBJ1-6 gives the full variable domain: KAGVTQTPRYLIKTRGQQVTLSCSPISGHRSVSWYQQTPGQGLQFLFEYFSETQRNKGNFPGRFSGRQFSNSRSEMNVSTLELGDSALYLCASSPQPTGDNSPLHFGNGTRLTVT.

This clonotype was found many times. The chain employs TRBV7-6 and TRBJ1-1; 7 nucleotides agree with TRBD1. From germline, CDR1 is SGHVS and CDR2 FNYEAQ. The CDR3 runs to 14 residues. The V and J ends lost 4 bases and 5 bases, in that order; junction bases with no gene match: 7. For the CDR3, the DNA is TGTGCCAGCAGCTACCGGGACAGTAGGACTGAAGCTTTCTTT. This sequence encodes CASSYRDSRTEAFF.

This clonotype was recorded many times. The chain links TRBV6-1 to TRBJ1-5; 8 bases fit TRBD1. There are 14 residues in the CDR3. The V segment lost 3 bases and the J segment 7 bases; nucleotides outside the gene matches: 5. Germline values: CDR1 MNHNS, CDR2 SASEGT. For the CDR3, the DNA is TGTGCCAGCAGTGAGGACAGGGTAAGACAGCCCCAGCATTTT. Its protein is CASSEDRVRQPQHF.

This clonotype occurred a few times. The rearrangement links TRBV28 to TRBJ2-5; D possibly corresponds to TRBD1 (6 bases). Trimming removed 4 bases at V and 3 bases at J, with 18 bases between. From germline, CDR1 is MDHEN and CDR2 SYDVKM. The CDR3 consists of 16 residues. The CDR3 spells CASSSRTADGEETQYF. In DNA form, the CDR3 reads TGTGCCAGCAGTTCCCGGACAGCCGACGGCGAAGAGACCCAGTACTTC.

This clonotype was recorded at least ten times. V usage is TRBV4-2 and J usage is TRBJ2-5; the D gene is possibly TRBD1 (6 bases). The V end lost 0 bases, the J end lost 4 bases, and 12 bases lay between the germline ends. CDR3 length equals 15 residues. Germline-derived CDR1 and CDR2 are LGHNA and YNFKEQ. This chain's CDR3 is CASSQEARGRETQYF. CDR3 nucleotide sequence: TGTGCCAGCAGCCAAGAGGCCAGGGGCCGAGAGACCCAGTACTTC.

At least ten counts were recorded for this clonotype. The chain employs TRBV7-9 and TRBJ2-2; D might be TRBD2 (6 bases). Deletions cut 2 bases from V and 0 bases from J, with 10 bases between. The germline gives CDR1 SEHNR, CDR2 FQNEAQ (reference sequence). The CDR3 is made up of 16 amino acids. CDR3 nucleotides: TGTGCCAGCAGCTTATACGCTAGCGCGAACACCGGGGAGCTGTTTTTT. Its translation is CASSLYASANTGELFF.